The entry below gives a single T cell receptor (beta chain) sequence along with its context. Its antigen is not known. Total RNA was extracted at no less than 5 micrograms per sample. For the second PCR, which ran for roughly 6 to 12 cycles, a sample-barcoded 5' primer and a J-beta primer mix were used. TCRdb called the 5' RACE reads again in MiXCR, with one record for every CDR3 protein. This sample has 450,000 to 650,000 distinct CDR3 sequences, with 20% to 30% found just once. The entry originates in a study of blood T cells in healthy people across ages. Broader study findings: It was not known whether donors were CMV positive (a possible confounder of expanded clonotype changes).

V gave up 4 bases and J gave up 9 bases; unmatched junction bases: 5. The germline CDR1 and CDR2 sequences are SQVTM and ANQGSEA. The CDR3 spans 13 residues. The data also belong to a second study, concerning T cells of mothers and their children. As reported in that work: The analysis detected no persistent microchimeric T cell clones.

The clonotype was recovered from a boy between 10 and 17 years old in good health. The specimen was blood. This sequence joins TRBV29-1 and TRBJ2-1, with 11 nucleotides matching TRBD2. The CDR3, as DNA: TGCAGCGTTGCATCCCTAGCGGGGGGTGAGCAGTTCTTC. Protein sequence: CSVASLAGGEQFF.